This is a list of T cell receptor beta chains from one sample in a study of CD8+ T cells in alopecia areata. Assay: immunoSEQ multiplex PCR; the TCRdb copy retains only in-frame clones and omits some. The sample contains about 120,000 clones, roughly 69% of which appear only once. Material: CD4+ T cells sorted from blood. These receptor sequences come from a human donor in good health. Both conserved end residues are part of each CDR3.

TRBV5-1	TRBJ2-3	CASSLATGAHTDTQYF
TRBV11-2	TRBJ2-5	CASSFLPGGAQYF
TRBV29-1	TRBJ1-1	CSVGQGLNTEAFF
TRBV6-5	TRBJ2-7	CASQRDRGYEQYF
TRBV14	TRBJ1-5	CASSQDRGNGQPQHF
TRBV5-1	TRBJ1-5	CASSPSWDQPQHF
TRBV30	TRBJ2-7	CAWSYGTVPSYEQYF
TRBV30	TRBJ2-7	CASRGSSYEQYF
TRBV29-1	TRBJ2-1	CSVERTGKNNEQFF
TRBV12-5	TRBJ2-2	CASGLVLRQDTGELFF
TRBV7-2	TRBJ2-3	CASSPITSTDTQYF
TRBV5-6	TRBJ1-6	CASSLGQGGYSPLHF
TRBV23-1	TRBJ2-4	CASSSDRKNIQYF
TRBV7-2	TRBJ2-3	CASSPTHPDTQYF
TRBV9	TRBJ2-5	CATLRLAEPRETQYF
TRBV7-3	TRBJ2-2	CASSLKSGLAGGELFF
TRBV30	TRBJ1-2	CAWGDGMRNYGYTF
TRBV18	TRBJ1-2	CASSPTDRGLQGYTF
TRBV29-1	TRBJ2-2	CSVVPGGPGTGELFF
TRBV27	TRBJ1-2	CASSLSTPAEGYTF
TRBV25-1	TRBJ2-3	CASSQLTDTQYF
TRBV7-2	TRBJ1-1	CASSLPGGYTEAFF
TRBV20-1	TRBJ2-3	CSASRDTQYF
TRBV7-8	TRBJ2-5	CASSLWPRDSKGAQYF
TRBV7-2	TRBJ1-1	CASSPQWGLGARRDTEAFF
TRBV7-9	TRBJ1-2	CASGDNRRDYGYTF
TRBV10-2	TRBJ2-3	CASGTGFSTDTQYF
TRBV29-1	TRBJ1-2	CSVEGGADGYTF
TRBV6-1	TRBJ2-3	CASRLTNTDTQYF
TRBV13	TRBJ2-3	CASSLDSTDTQYF
TRBV27	TRBJ2-2	CASSPWGALTNTGELFF
TRBV5-4	TRBJ2-2	CASSSAGMGTGELFF
TRBV5-4	TRBJ2-5	CASSLTGGPQETQYF
TRBV29-1	TRBJ2-7	CSGIRAREQYF
TRBV5-1	TRBJ1-4	CASSLGNGHEKLFF
TRBV6-5	TRBJ2-5	CASSLAGTQETQYF
TRBV7-9	TRBJ2-3	CASSLPPPLPDTQYF
TRBV11-2	TRBJ2-1	CASSIRDALNEQFF
TRBV11-2	TRBJ2-5	CASSGTSGGETQYF
TRBV7-8	TRBJ1-1	CASSSSPLGREEAFF
TRBV7-9	TRBJ1-6	CASSLDSPLHF
TRBV13	TRBJ1-1	CASSSGQGRYTEAFF
TRBV5-1	TRBJ2-3	CASSPDSTSTDTQYF
TRBV27	TRBJ2-7	CASSRRPGYDRVAYEQYF
TRBV25-1	TRBJ1-2	CASSPETNYGYTF
TRBV15	TRBJ2-4	CATSRDRGDNIQYF
TRBV7-9	TRBJ2-3	CASSLSPLTDTQYF
TRBV6-1	TRBJ2-3	CASSSWTGGPDTQYF
TRBV30	TRBJ2-1	CAWSPGPAEQFF
TRBV30	TRBJ2-3	CAWSALGFPDTQYF
TRBV27	TRBJ1-5	CASSPSTRGNNQPQHF
TRBV29-1	TRBJ2-7	CSVGNDEQYF
TRBV12-5	TRBJ1-4	CASGPQQGTNEKLFF
TRBV27	TRBJ2-6	CASSLGGTGANVLTF
TRBV5-1	TRBJ2-7	CASSWDRDEQYF